Following are 19 T cell receptor beta chains from one sample sequenced in a study of vaccination and CD4 T cells after COVID-19. The treatment was: 10-day PBMC culture with coronavirus spike peptide pools or control peptides (ViraFEST assay). An Oncomine TCR Beta short-read assay was used to sequence the DNA from cultured CD4+ T cells. Each CDR3 protein is one row after TCRdb ran MiXCR on the PCR reads. Of some 19,000 distinct CDR3 sequences listed, less than 80% are singletons. These receptors have no identified antigens. The sequenced sample was CD4+ T cells from blood, cultured in vitro, obtained before SARS-CoV-2 vaccination. Receptors originate from a human donor who received a COVID-19 vaccine.

This clonotype has a handful of counts. The chain recombines TRBV20-1 with TRBJ1-1; TRBD1 is a possible D gene (5 bases). CDR1 is DFQATT and CDR2 is SNEGSKA in the germline V gene (reference sequence). The CDR3 length is 15 residues. Trimming stripped 1 base from V and 8 bases from J, with 20 bases between. The CDR3 loop reads CSARAHRGAGDEAFF. CDR3 nucleotides: TGCAGTGCTAGAGCACATCGCGGGGCAGGCGACGAAGCTTTCTTT.

The chain joins TRBV20-1 to TRBJ1-2; 8 bases map to TRBD1. Germline CDR1 is DFQATT and CDR2 is SNEGSKA (reference sequence). CDR3 length: 14 amino acids. V gave up 6 bases and J gave up 4 bases; unmatched junction bases: 10. This CDR3 reads CSADSGTGVYGYTF. The CDR3 nucleotides read TGCAGTGCAGATTCCGGGACAGGAGTCTATGGCTACACCTTC.

The genes are TRBV3-1 and TRBJ1-3, with 8 bases identical to TRBD1. The V and J ends lost 0 bases and 5 bases, in that order; junction bases with no gene match: 3. Germline V gives CDR1 LGHDT, CDR2 YNNKEL (reference sequence). The CDR3 spans 15 residues. CDR3 sequence (DNA): TGTGCCAGCAGCCAAGAGCCAGGGGGCAGAAACACCATATATTTT. It yields the protein CASSQEPGGRNTIYF.

This clonotype was seen only a few times. The chain couples TRBV19 to TRBJ1-5, with a weak D call TRBD1 (5 bases). Germline V gene sequence: CDR1 LNHDA, CDR2 SQIVND (reference sequence). The CDR3 runs to 16 residues. With 8 bases removed from V and 0 bases from J, the gap between germline ends came to 17 bases. The CDR3 sequence is CASQGGSSYSNQPQHF. DNA of the CDR3: TGTGCCAGTCAGGGAGGGTCGTCCTATAGCAATCAGCCCCAGCATTTT.

This clonotype was observed a few times. V usage is TRBV20-1 and J usage is TRBJ2-7; no firm D call. The CDR3 length is 11 residues. V lost 3 bases, J lost 3 bases, and 6 bases lay in between. Germline CDR1 reads DFQATT; CDR2 reads SNEGSKA (reference sequence). As DNA, the CDR3 is TGCAGTGCTAGCCACAGCTACGAGCAGTACTTC. Translating gives CSASHSYEQYF.

This chain links TRBV12-3 or TRBV12-4 with TRBJ1-1; D call uncertain. The CDR3 contains 14 residues. Trimming took 0 bases from V and 2 from J, leaving 7 bases between them. This CDR3 reads CASSLAEVNTEAFF. CDR3 DNA: TGTGCCAGCAGTTTAGCGGAGGTAAACACTGAAGCTTTCTTT.

The genes are TRBV6-1 and TRBJ1-2, with D possibly TRBD1 on 5 matching bases. With 6 bases removed from V and 9 bases from J, the gap between germline ends came to 14 bases. The CDR3 is 12 amino acids. CDR1 MNHNS and CDR2 SASEGT come from the germline V gene. The CDR3 sequence: CASRVQGRSYTF. The CDR3 DNA reads as TGTGCCAGCAGGGTTCAGGGAAGGAGCTACACCTTC.

In this sample, this clonotype turned up once. The genes are TRBV28 and TRBJ1-1, with D possibly TRBD1 on 5 matching bases. Germline V gene data show CDR1 as MDHEN and CDR2 as SYDVKM. Trimming left V 2 bases short and J 0 bases short, with 10 bases between. The length of the CDR3 is 15 residues. CDR3 amino acids: CASSLGGVLNTEAFF. The CDR3 coding sequence is TGTGCCAGCAGTTTAGGGGGGGTACTGAACACTGAAGCTTTCTTT.

The chain couples TRBV19 to TRBJ1-1; 7 bases fit TRBD1. From germline, CDR1 is LNHDA and CDR2 SQIVND (reference sequence). Trimming took 5 bases from V and 0 from J; bases not matched to a gene: 6. The CDR3 is 15 amino acids. The DNA of the CDR3 is TGTGCCAGTAGTCCTCGACAGGGAGTGAACACTGAAGCTTTCTTT. This sequence encodes CASSPRQGVNTEAFF.

The chain couples TRBV6-1 to TRBJ1-1; 7 bases align to TRBD1. Germline loops: CDR1 MNHNS, CDR2 SASEGT. Germline trimming cut 3 bases from V and 5 bases from J; bases unmatched to any gene: 9. This CDR3 has 15 amino acids. CDR3 sequence: CASSDNTGVETEAFF. The CDR3 region has the DNA TGTGCCAGCAGTGATAACACAGGGGTCGAAACTGAAGCTTTCTTT.

This clonotype was counted between two and nine times. The chain joins TRBV20-1 to TRBJ2-1; perhaps TRBD1 as D (6 bases). Germline CDR1 and CDR2: DFQATT and SNEGSKA (reference sequence). CDR3 length equals 13 residues. The V end lost 5 bases, the J end lost 6 bases, and 14 bases lay between the germline ends. The CDR3 nucleotides read TGCAGTGCTTGGACCATACAGGGCAATGAGCAGTTCTTC. This translates into CSAWTIQGNEQFF.

This clonotype was seen only once. The chain carries TRBV6-5 and TRBJ1-1; tentatively, D is TRBD1 (6 bases). V lost 2 bases and J 10 bases, leaving 14 bases between the germline ends. The CDR3 sequence is 13 residues long. Germline values: CDR1 MNHEY, CDR2 SVGAGI. CDR3 nucleotides: TGTGCCAGCAGTTACACCCCAGGGGCTGGAGCTTTCTTT. Translation gives CASSYTPGAGAFF.

This clonotype came up once. J is TRBJ2-3 and V is TRBV7-9; D gene ambiguous. Trimming removed 3 bases from V and 10 bases from J, with 11 bases in between. Germline CDR1 and CDR2: SEHNR and FQNEAQ (reference sequence). This CDR3 is 12 amino acids long. The CDR3 spells CASSLNSPSQYF. The CDR3 DNA is TGTGCCAGCAGCTTGAACTCCCCCTCGCAGTATTTT. The whole variable domain, remainder taken from reference TRBV7-9 and TRBJ2-3, is DTGVSQNPRHKITKRGQNVTFRCDPISEHNRLYWYRQTLGQGPEFLTYFQNEAQLEKSRLLSDRFSAERPKGSFSTLEIQRTEQGDSAMYLCASSLNSPSQYFGPGTRLTVL.

The rearrangement joins TRBV6-5 to TRBJ2-3, with TRBD2 as a possible D gene (6 bases). CDR1 and CDR2 from the germline V gene are MNHEY and SVGAGI. V lost 4 bases and J 3 bases, leaving 14 bases between the germline ends. CDR3 size: 15 residues. The CDR3 reads CASSWGVPPTDTQYF. CDR3 DNA sequence: TGTGCCAGCAGTTGGGGGGTGCCTCCTACAGATACGCAGTATTTT.

CDR3 DNA: TGCGCCAGCAGTAAAGGGGGGCAGGGAGATTCACCCCTCCACTTT. The encoded protein is CASSKGGQGDSPLHF. The gene calls are TRBV5-1 and TRBJ1-6; possible D gene TRBD1, 6 bases. The V gene's germline CDR1 is SGHRS and CDR2 YFSETQ. This CDR3 comprises 15 residues. V dropped 5 bases and J dropped 8 bases, with 17 bases sitting between them. The whole variable domain, filled in from reference TRBV5-1 and TRBJ1-6, reads KAGVTQTPRYLIKTRGQQVTLSCSPISGHRSVSWYQQTPGQGLQFLFEYFSETQRNKGNFPGRFSGRQFSNSRSEMNVSTLELGDSALYLCASSKGGQGDSPLHFGNGTRLTVT.

This chain joins TRBV21-1 and TRBJ2-5; the table's D call, TRBD2, was not checked against the DNA. TRBV21-1 is a recognized pseudogene. The CDR3 consists of 14 residues. As DNA, the CDR3 is TGTGCCAGCAGCTCTCGGGAGGTCCAAGAGACCCAGTACTTC. It is translated as CASSSREVQETQYF.

The chain couples TRBV6-1 to TRBJ1-2; 8 bases match TRBD1. The CDR3 runs 15 residues. The ends lost 6 bases at V and 4 bases at J; junction bases unmatched: 10. The V gene's germline CDR1 is MNHNS and CDR2 SASEGT. CDR3 sequence: CASSRQGKSGYGYTF. The CDR3 nucleotides are TGTGCCAGCAGCCGACAGGGGAAGAGTGGCTATGGCTACACCTTC.

The chain combines TRBV19 with TRBJ1-1, with 8 bases fitting TRBD1. Germline trimming cut 5 bases from V and 8 bases from J; bases unmatched to any gene: 7. This CDR3 comprises 13 residues. Germline loops: CDR1 LNHDA, CDR2 SQIVND (reference sequence). The CDR3: CASSPRGPSEAFF. CDR3 in DNA: TGTGCCAGTAGTCCCAGGGGGCCTTCCGAAGCTTTCTTT.

The rearrangement links TRBV7-3 to TRBJ2-5; D possibly corresponds to TRBD2 (7 bases). Looked up from germline, CDR1 is SGHTA and CDR2 is FQGTGA. Trimming removed 5 bases at V and 5 bases at J, with 15 bases between. The CDR3 length is 14 residues. The CDR3 bases are TGTGCCAGCAGCCAGGGGAGGGGCGAGGAGACCCAGTACTTC. Amino acid sequence: CASSQGRGEETQYF.